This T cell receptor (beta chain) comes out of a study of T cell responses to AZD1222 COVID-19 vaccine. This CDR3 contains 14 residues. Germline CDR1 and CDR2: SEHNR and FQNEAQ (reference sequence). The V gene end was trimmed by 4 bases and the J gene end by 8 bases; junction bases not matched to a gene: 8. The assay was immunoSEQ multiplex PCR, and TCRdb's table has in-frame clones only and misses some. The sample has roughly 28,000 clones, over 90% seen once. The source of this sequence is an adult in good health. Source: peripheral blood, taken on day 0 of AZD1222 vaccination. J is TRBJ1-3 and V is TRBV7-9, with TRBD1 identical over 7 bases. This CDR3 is CASSWTGPRDTIYF. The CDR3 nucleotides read TGTGCCAGCAGCTGGACAGGACCCCGGGACACCATATATTTT.